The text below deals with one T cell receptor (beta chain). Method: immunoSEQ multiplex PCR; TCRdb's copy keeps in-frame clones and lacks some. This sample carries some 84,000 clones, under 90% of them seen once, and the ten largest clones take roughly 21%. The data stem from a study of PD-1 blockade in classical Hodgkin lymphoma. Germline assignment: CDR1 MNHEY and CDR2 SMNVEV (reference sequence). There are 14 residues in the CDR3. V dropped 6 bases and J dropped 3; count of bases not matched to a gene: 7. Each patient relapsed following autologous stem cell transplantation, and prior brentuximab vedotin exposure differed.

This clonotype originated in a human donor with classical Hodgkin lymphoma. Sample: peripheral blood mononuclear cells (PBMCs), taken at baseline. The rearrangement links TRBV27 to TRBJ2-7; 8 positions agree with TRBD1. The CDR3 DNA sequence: TGTGCCAGCAGCAGGAGACAGGGGAGCTACGAGCAGTACTTC. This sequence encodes CASSRRQGSYEQYF.